The next 20 T cell receptor beta chains were all read from a single sample in a study of blood T cells in healthy people across ages. A second PCR, run for about 7 to 11 cycles, used a sample-barcoded 5' primer plus a J-beta primer mix. TCRdb re-called the 5' RACE reads with MiXCR, one entry per CDR3 protein. Among about 970,000 distinct CDR3 sequences listed, about 53% were seen once. Sequencing input: blood. These receptors all come from a woman aged 60-75 years in good health.

V usage is TRBV5-1 and J usage is TRBJ2-3, with D possibly TRBD1 on 6 matching bases. V shed 1 base and J shed 1 base, with 7 bases lying between them. The CDR3 sequence is 14 residues long. The germline CDR1 and CDR2 sequences are SGHRS and YFSETQ. CDR3 sequence reads: CASSLWTGTDTQYF. CDR3 coding DNA: TGCGCCAGCAGCTTGTGGACAGGCACAGATACGCAGTATTTT.

V is TRBV2 and J is TRBJ2-5, with TRBD2 matching over 9 bases. Per germline, CDR1 SNHLY and CDR2 FYNNEI. The V gene end was trimmed by 6 bases and the J gene end by 7 bases; junction bases not matched to a gene: 12. There are 15 residues in the CDR3. As DNA, the CDR3 is TGTGCCAGCAGGTACTCCGGGACTAGCTCGGGGACCCAGTACTTC. Translation: CASRYSGTSSGTQYF.

This sequence joins TRBV29-1 and TRBJ1-1, with 7 nucleotides matching TRBD1. After removal of 4 bases from V and 6 bases from J, the junction contained 5 bases not matched to a gene. CDR3 length: 12 residues. Looked up from germline, CDR1 is SQVTM and CDR2 is ANQGSEA. The CDR3 here is CSVVTGQAEAFF. As DNA, the CDR3 is TGCAGCGTTGTGACAGGGCAGGCTGAAGCTTTCTTT.

The table lists this clonotype with a few counts. The V gene is TRBV4-2, the J gene TRBJ2-3, with TRBD1 matching 9 bases. CDR1 and CDR2 (germline): LGHNA, YNFKEQ. Trimming took 3 bases from V and 3 from J; bases not matched to a gene: 4. This CDR3 spans 15 amino acids. The DNA of the CDR3 is TGTGCCAGCAGCCATGGGGACAGGGCGACAGATACGCAGTATTTT. Encoded protein: CASSHGDRATDTQYF.

V gene TRBV10-3 combines with J gene TRBJ2-1; TRBD2 aligns across 10 bases. V trimming: 8 bases; J trimming: 8 bases; junction bases outside the gene matches: 18. Germline lookup yields CDR1 ENHRY and CDR2 SYGVKD. CDR3 length: 17 amino acids. This CDR3 is CAILSAVASGRGDEQFF. The DNA for the CDR3 is TGTGCCATCCTGTCCGCCGTCGCTAGCGGGAGAGGCGATGAGCAGTTCTTC.

The chain carries TRBV7-8 and TRBJ2-4; 8 bases map to TRBD1. The germline CDR1 and CDR2 sequences are SGHVS and FQNEAQ. V shed 2 bases and J 8 bases; nucleotides not matched to a gene: 5. The CDR3 covers 14 residues. CDR3: CASSLYGQGDIQYF. The CDR3 nucleotides read TGTGCCAGCAGCTTATACGGACAGGGAGACATTCAGTACTTC.

This clonotype occurred a few times. The chain has TRBV6-1 and TRBJ2-7; D gene unclear. In germline, CDR1 is MNHNS, CDR2 SASEGT. The CDR3 is 11 residues long. V dropped 7 bases and J dropped 2 bases, with 6 bases sitting between them. The CDR3 sequence: CASKDPYEQYF. The CDR3 DNA is TGTGCCAGCAAGGATCCCTACGAGCAGTACTTC.

The chain combines TRBV28 with TRBJ1-2, with D possibly being TRBD1 (6 bases). This CDR3 comprises 15 residues. With 5 bases removed from V and 0 bases from J, the gap between germline ends came to 13 bases. The germline gives CDR1 MDHEN, CDR2 SYDVKM. The CDR3 reads CASSMDRRANYGYTF. As DNA, the CDR3 is TGTGCCAGCAGTATGGACAGACGAGCTAACTATGGCTACACCTTC.

This clonotype came up a few times. The chain carries TRBV5-5 and TRBJ2-3; TRBD1 agrees at 7 bases. V was clipped by 4 bases and J by 4 bases; unmatched bases: 9. CDR1 and CDR2 (germline): SGHKS, YYEKEE (reference sequence). This CDR3 is built from 15 residues. CDR3 protein: CASSPAQGNPDTQYF. The DNA for the CDR3 is TGTGCCAGCAGCCCGGCACAGGGGAATCCAGATACGCAGTATTTT.

The chain combines TRBV4-1 with TRBJ1-1, with a weak D call TRBD1 (5 bases). Germline V gene sequence: CDR1 MGHRA, CDR2 YSYEKL. This CDR3 has 14 residues. V was pared by 1 base and J by 7 bases, with 13 bases between. CDR3 DNA sequence: TGCGCCAGCAGCCAAGGACCCTCGGGGGATGAAGCTTTCTTT. Its protein product is CASSQGPSGDEAFF.

The CDR3 nucleotides read TGTGCCATCAGTGACACAGGGGCCAACTATGGCTACACCTTC. The encoded protein is CAISDTGANYGYTF. The rearrangement uses TRBV10-3 and TRBJ1-2; the match to TRBD1 covers 7 bases. CDR1 and CDR2 from the germline V gene are ENHRY and SYGVKD. J lost 2 bases, V lost 3 bases, and 3 bases had no gene match. The CDR3 runs to 14 residues.

The V gene is TRBV28, the J gene TRBJ2-4, with TRBD2 as a possible D gene (5 bases). The J call may be incorrect, as the DNA end agrees better with TRBJ2-7. CDR1 MDHEN and CDR2 SYDVKM come from the germline V gene. This CDR3 comprises 16 residues. The CDR3 spells CASRGEVAGVSYEQYF. CDR3 in DNA: TGTGCCAGCAGGGGAGAGGTGGCTGGGGTGTCCTACGAGCAGTACTTC.

The chain links TRBV20-1 to TRBJ2-3; no reliable D call. V lost 6 bases and J lost 2, with 9 bases in between. The CDR3 is made up of 12 amino acids. Germline assignment: CDR1 DFQATT and CDR2 SNEGSKA (reference sequence). The CDR3 sequence is CSAVQSTDTQYF. The CDR3 bases are TGCAGTGCGGTACAGTCCACAGATACGCAGTATTTT.

The rearrangement links TRBV29-1 to TRBJ2-6; TRBD1 is a possible D gene (5 bases). Germline CDR1 SQVTM, CDR2 ANQGSEA. CDR3 length: 15 residues. V lost 6 bases and J lost 0, with 12 bases in between. The CDR3 DNA sequence: TGCAGCGTGGGCGACAGTTACTCTGGGGCCAACGTCCTGACTTTC. Translation: CSVGDSYSGANVLTF.

The CDR3 region is CASSLRAAGANVLTF. In nucleotides, the CDR3 is TGTGCCAGCAGTTTGAGGGCCGCCGGGGCCAACGTCCTGACTTTC. V and J are TRBV12-3 or TRBV12-4 and TRBJ2-6; possible D gene TRBD2, 5 bases. V was clipped by 3 bases and J by 4 bases, with 10 bases between them. The CDR3 is 15 residues long.

Written as DNA, the CDR3 is TGTGCCAGCAGGCGCCGATGGGGCGGGATGGGGAATGAGCAGTTCTTC. Its protein product is CASRRRWGGMGNEQFF. The V and J genes are TRBV7-2 and TRBJ2-1; D might be TRBD2 (6 bases). This CDR3 has 16 residues. The germline CDR1 and CDR2 sequences are SGHTA and FQGNSA. V was clipped by 6 bases and J by 7 bases, with 22 bases between them. The variable domain in full, with the rest retrieved from reference TRBV7-2 and TRBJ2-1, is GAGVSQSPSNKVTEKGKDVELRCDPISGHTALYWYRQSLGQGLEFLIYFQGNSAPDKSGLPSDRFSAERTGGSVSTLTIQRTQQEDSAVYLCASRRRWGGMGNEQFFGPGTRLTVL.

J is TRBJ2-1 and V is TRBV29-1, with D tentatively TRBD1 or TRBD2 (6 bases each). V lost 8 bases and J lost 10, with 18 bases in between. This CDR3 region has 12 residues. Germline V CDR1 and CDR2: SQVTM, ANQGSEA. In DNA, the CDR3 is TGCAGCACTCGGGGGCGGGAAGGCGAGCAGTTCTTC. Its translation: CSTRGREGEQFF.

The gene calls are TRBV11-2 and TRBJ2-7; 7 bases match TRBD2. J gave up 3 bases and V 5 bases, and 19 bases lay outside the gene matches. This CDR3 is built from 18 residues. The V gene's germline CDR1 is SGHAT and CDR2 FQNNGV. This chain's CDR3 is CASSPRGATSAFIYEQYF. CDR3 bases: TGTGCCAGCAGCCCCCGGGGTGCTACTAGCGCTTTTATCTACGAGCAGTACTTC.

In this sample, this clonotype turned up a few times. The chain couples TRBV6-6 to TRBJ1-1; D is unclear. Trimming pared 5 bases from V and 2 bases from J, leaving 6 bases between. This CDR3 is 12 amino acids long. Germline V gene sequence: CDR1 MNHNY, CDR2 SVGAGI (reference sequence). CDR3 DNA: TGTGCCAGCAGTCCACCTAACACTGAAGCTTTCTTT. It codes for CASSPPNTEAFF.

This clonotype was seen a few times. The genes are TRBV3-1 and TRBJ2-5; weak D call: TRBD2 (5 bases). The V gene lost 4 bases and the J gene lost 0 bases, with 9 bases spanning the gap. This CDR3 spans 14 amino acids. The germline V gene encodes CDR1 LGHDT and CDR2 YNNKEL (reference sequence). The CDR3 DNA sequence: TGTGCCAGCAGCCCTCGGGGTTACCAAGAGACCCAGTACTTC. It translates to CASSPRGYQETQYF.